These 25 T cell receptor beta chains came from one sample sequenced in a study of technical replicates of blood from four donors. Libraries were prepared by immunoSEQ multiplex PCR; TCRdb keeps only in-frame clonotypes and omits some of them. The sample carries some 71,000 clones, approximately 96% recorded once. Sequencing input: T cells isolated from PBMCs. Source of these receptors: a human donor in good health.

The rearrangement uses TRBV5-1 and TRBJ2-7, with TRBD2 as a possible D gene (6 bases). The length of the CDR3 is 15 residues. Germline V lookup: CDR1 SGHRS, CDR2 YFSETQ. V lost 1 base and J 2 bases, leaving 13 bases between the germline ends. In DNA, the CDR3 is TGCGCCAGCAGCTTGTTGAGGGGAGGACCCTACGAGCAGTACTTC. It specifies CASSLLRGGPYEQYF.

V usage is TRBV27 and J usage is TRBJ2-1; maybe TRBD2 (6 bases). In germline, CDR1 is MNHEY, CDR2 SMNVEV (reference sequence). CDR3 size: 16 residues. V was clipped by 9 bases and J by 2 bases, with 20 bases between them. The CDR3 loop reads CASSLLAGITYNEQFF. For the CDR3, the DNA is TGTGCCAGTAGCCTGCTTGCGGGGATAACCTACAATGAGCAGTTCTTC.

The rearrangement joins TRBV11-2 to TRBJ2-5; no reliable D call. V lost 4 bases and J lost 5, with 11 bases in between. In germline, CDR1 is SGHAT, CDR2 FQNNGV. This CDR3 contains 13 residues. For the CDR3, the DNA is TGTGCCAGCAGCTCCCCTATAACGGAGACCCAGTACTTC. It codes for CASSSPITETQYF.

This chain joins TRBV4-1 and TRBJ2-1, with TRBD2 as a possible D gene (6 bases). The CDR3 spans 15 residues. Trimming stripped 4 bases from V and 3 bases from J, with 13 bases between. Germline loops: CDR1 MGHRA, CDR2 YSYEKL. The CDR3 loop is CASSPPTGGYNEQFF. The CDR3 bases are TGCGCCAGCAGCCCCCCGACCGGGGGCTACAATGAGCAGTTCTTC.

This chain links TRBV9 with TRBJ1-2, with D maybe TRBD1 (5 bases). This CDR3 contains 15 residues. Germline CDR1 is SGDLS and CDR2 is YYNGEE. V lost 4 bases and J 4 bases, leaving 17 bases between the germline ends. The CDR3 coding sequence is TGTGCCAGCAGCCCCGCCAGGGAGGGAGGCTATGGCTACACCTTC. Encoded protein: CASSPAREGGYGYTF.

The chain employs TRBV11-2 and TRBJ2-3, with D perhaps TRBD1 (6 bases). Trimming took 1 base from V and 3 from J, leaving 11 bases between them. Germline loops: CDR1 SGHAT, CDR2 FQNNGV. The CDR3 loop spans 15 amino acids. This chain's CDR3 is CASSLVGHGTDTQYF. CDR3 nucleotides: TGTGCCAGCAGCTTAGTGGGACACGGAACAGATACGCAGTATTTT.

A note on this clone: An end of the junction differs from the germline gene, which may be a read error. The rearrangement uses TRBV2 and TRBJ2-2; 10 bases agree with TRBD1. CDR3 size: 15 residues. The V gene's germline CDR1 is SNHLY and CDR2 FYNNEI. The CDR3 spells CASNEGQGVPGELFF. CDR3 sequence (DNA): TGTGCCAGCAATGAAGGACAGGGGGTCCCCGGGGAGCTGTTTTTT.

V usage is TRBV4-1 and J usage is TRBJ2-5, with a tentative D call TRBD2 (6 bases). CDR3 length equals 16 residues. Germline CDR1 MGHRA, CDR2 YSYEKL. With 0 bases removed from V and 1 base from J, the gap between germline ends came to 12 bases. The CDR3 sequence is CASSQDMRGTQETQYF. The CDR3 region has the DNA TGCGCCAGCAGCCAAGATATGCGGGGAACCCAAGAGACCCAGTACTTC.

The chain carries TRBV7-8 and TRBJ1-1; 7 bases agree with TRBD1. This CDR3 region has 15 residues. Germline V gene data show CDR1 as SGHVS and CDR2 as FQNEAQ. V lost 1 base, J lost 0 bases, and 2 bases stayed unmatched. CDR3 amino acids: CASSLGGQMNTEAFF. The DNA for the CDR3 is TGTGCCAGCAGCTTAGGGGGACAGATGAACACTGAAGCTTTCTTT.

On this clone itself: Other DNA sequences in this specimen translate into the identical CDR3. The J gene is TRBJ2-7, the V gene TRBV7-9; D not resolved. Germline CDR1 and CDR2: SEHNR and FQNEAQ (reference sequence). The V and J ends lost 5 bases and 3 bases respectively, with 5 bases between them. The CDR3 totals 11 residues. In nucleotides, the CDR3 is TGTGCCAGCAGCCCCGTCTACGAGCAGTACTTC. It encodes CASSPVYEQYF. Complete variable domain (other parts from reference TRBV7-9 and TRBJ2-7): DTGVSQNPRHKITKRGQNVTFRCDPISEHNRLYWYRQTLGQGPEFLTYFQNEAQLEKSRLLSDRFSAERPKGSFSTLEIQRTEQGDSAMYLCASSPVYEQYFGPGTRLTVT.

The chain uses TRBV7-9 and TRBJ1-2; D is perhaps TRBD1 (5 bases). The V end lost 5 bases, the J end lost 8 bases, and 24 bases lay between the germline ends. Germline CDR1 SEHNR, CDR2 FQNEAQ (reference sequence). The CDR3 consists of 16 residues. CDR3 loop: CASSPRGGRLRGGYTF. The CDR3 DNA is TGTGCCAGCAGCCCCCGGGGGGGACGGCTCCGGGGAGGCTACACCTTC.

The chain combines TRBV27 with TRBJ2-3, with no clear D. CDR3 length: 12 amino acids. V lost 5 bases and J 6 bases, leaving 9 bases between the germline ends. The germline gives CDR1 MNHEY, CDR2 SMNVEV (reference sequence). The CDR3 coding sequence is TGTGCCAGCAGTGCGGTTCCGGATACGCAGTATTTT. Translation gives CASSAVPDTQYF.

The CDR3 sequence is CAWSVSGSFSYEQYF. CDR3 sequence (DNA): TGTGCCTGGAGTGTTAGCGGGTCTTTCTCCTACGAGCAGTACTTC. The J gene is TRBJ2-7, the V gene TRBV30; 7 bases agree with TRBD2. CDR1 GTSNPN and CDR2 SVGIG come from the germline V gene (reference sequence). Germline trimming cut 0 bases from V and 0 bases from J; bases unmatched to any gene: 5. The CDR3 covers 15 residues.

The chain employs TRBV9 and TRBJ1-3, with D possibly being TRBD1 (5 bases). Trimming removed 7 bases at V and 0 bases at J, with 8 bases between. The CDR3 covers 13 residues. Germline V gene data show CDR1 as SGDLS and CDR2 as YYNGEE. Here the CDR3 reads CASGGVSGNTIYF. CDR3 in DNA: TGTGCCAGCGGGGGGGTCTCTGGAAACACCATATATTTT.

CDR3 in amino acids: CASSSLMTGGNQPQHF. For the CDR3, the DNA is TGTGCCAGCAGTTCATTAATGACAGGCGGCAATCAGCCCCAGCATTTT. The rearrangement joins TRBV28 to TRBJ1-5, with a tentative D call TRBD1 (6 bases). CDR3 length: 16 amino acids. Germline CDR1 is MDHEN and CDR2 is SYDVKM. The V gene lost 4 bases and the J gene lost 2 bases, with 15 bases spanning the gap.

In DNA form, the CDR3 reads TGTGCCAGCAGTGATGAGGGGGACGGCACAGATACGCAGTATTTT. Amino acid sequence: CASSDEGDGTDTQYF. This sequence joins TRBV6-4 and TRBJ2-3, with D possibly matching TRBD1 (6 bases). Germline V gives CDR1 MRHNA, CDR2 SNTAGT. With 3 bases removed from V and 1 base from J, the gap between germline ends came to 11 bases. This CDR3 has 15 residues.

CDR3 sequence reads: CASSSRDIQETQYF. As DNA, the CDR3 is TGTGCCAGCAGTTCCCGGGACATCCAAGAGACCCAGTACTTC. The chain couples TRBV6-6 to TRBJ2-5; D is perhaps TRBD1 (6 bases). V was cut by 4 bases and J by 1 base, with 10 bases left in between. Germline V lookup: CDR1 MNHNY, CDR2 SVGAGI (reference sequence). The length of the CDR3 is 14 residues.

V and J are TRBV19 and TRBJ1-2; a possible D gene is TRBD1 (6 bases). Germline V gene sequence: CDR1 LNHDA, CDR2 SQIVND (reference sequence). V was shortened by 5 bases and J by 6 bases, with 16 bases between the two germline ends. This CDR3 is built from 14 residues. Here the CDR3 reads CASSRLGAGDGYTF. Here the CDR3 DNA reads TGTGCCAGTAGTCGCCTCGGGGCAGGGGATGGCTACACCTTC.

The chain couples TRBV7-9 to TRBJ1-5, with TRBD1 matching 11 bases. The CDR3 loop spans 13 amino acids. V trimming: 4 bases; J trimming: 12 bases; junction bases outside the gene matches: 5. CDR1 is SEHNR, CDR2 FQNEAQ, per germline (reference sequence). The CDR3 DNA reads TGTGCCAGCAGCTCAGGGACAGGGGGTAACCAGCATTTT. It translates to CASSSGTGGNQHF.

This sequence joins TRBV6-1 and TRBJ2-1; D gene ambiguous. V dropped 3 bases and J dropped 8 bases, with 5 bases sitting between them. Germline V gene lookup returns CDR1 MNHNS and CDR2 SASEGT. The CDR3 runs to 11 residues. The CDR3 DNA is TGTGCCAGCAGTGACGTTTATGAGCAGTTCTTC. This sequence encodes CASSDVYEQFF.

The rearrangement uses TRBV28 and TRBJ2-7, with TRBD1 matching over 10 bases. The V gene's germline CDR1 is MDHEN and CDR2 SYDVKM. The CDR3 contains 16 residues. J lost 3 bases, V lost 4 bases, and 9 bases had no gene match. The chain's CDR3 is CASSSPAGQGYYEQYF. Written as DNA, the CDR3 is TGTGCCAGCAGTTCGCCGGCGGGACAGGGGTACTACGAGCAGTACTTC.

The genes are TRBV11-2 and TRBJ1-1; possibly TRBD1 for D (5 bases). This CDR3 contains 11 residues. CDR1 is SGHAT and CDR2 is FQNNGV in the germline V gene. Trimming took 7 bases from V and 7 from J, leaving 10 bases between them. The CDR3 reads CASTDRIEAFF. The CDR3 DNA sequence: TGTGCCAGCACCGACAGAATTGAAGCTTTCTTT.

CDR3 DNA: TGTGCCAGCAGCCCAGGGTTCAGGGCAGATACGCAGTATTTT. Translating gives CASSPGFRADTQYF. The chain couples TRBV11-2 to TRBJ2-3; weak D call: TRBD1 (5 bases). CDR3 length: 14 residues. Germline V gene lookup returns CDR1 SGHAT and CDR2 FQNNGV. V was pared by 5 bases and J by 4 bases, with 13 bases between.

The chain recombines TRBV4-2 with TRBJ2-5; D remains unclear. The CDR3 totals 14 residues. Trimming took 2 bases from V and 0 from J, leaving 7 bases between them. Germline assignment: CDR1 LGHNA and CDR2 YNFKEQ. The CDR3 protein is CASSQNRDQETQYF. The CDR3, as DNA: TGTGCCAGCAGCCAAAACCGGGACCAAGAGACCCAGTACTTC.

The chain links TRBV5-6 to TRBJ1-3, with D possibly being TRBD1 (5 bases). Germline CDR1 SGHDT, CDR2 YYEEEE. V lost 0 bases, J lost 1 base, and 11 bases lay in between. The CDR3 is 16 amino acids. The CDR3 DNA follows: TGTGCCAGCAGCTTGGTGGCCGGGGGGTCTGGAAACACCATATATTTT. Amino acid sequence: CASSLVAGGSGNTIYF. Full variable domain (rest looked up from reference TRBV5-6 and TRBJ1-3): DAGVTQSPTHLIKTRGQQVTLRCSPKSGHDTVSWYQQALGQGPQFIFQYYEEEERQRGNFPDRFSGHQFPNYSSELNVNALLLGDSALYLCASSLVAGGSGNTIYFGEGSWLTVV.